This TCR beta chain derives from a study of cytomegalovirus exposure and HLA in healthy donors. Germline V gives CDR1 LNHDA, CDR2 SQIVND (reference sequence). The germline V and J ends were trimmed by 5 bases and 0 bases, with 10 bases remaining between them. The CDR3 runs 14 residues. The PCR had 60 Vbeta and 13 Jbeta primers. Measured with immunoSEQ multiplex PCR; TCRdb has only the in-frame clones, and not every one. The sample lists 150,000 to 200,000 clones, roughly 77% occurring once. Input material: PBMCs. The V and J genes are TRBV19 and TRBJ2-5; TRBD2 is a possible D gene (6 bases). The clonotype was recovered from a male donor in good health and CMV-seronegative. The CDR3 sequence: CASSRDWNQETQYF. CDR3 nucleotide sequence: TGTGCCAGTAGTCGGGACTGGAACCAAGAGACCCAGTACTTC.